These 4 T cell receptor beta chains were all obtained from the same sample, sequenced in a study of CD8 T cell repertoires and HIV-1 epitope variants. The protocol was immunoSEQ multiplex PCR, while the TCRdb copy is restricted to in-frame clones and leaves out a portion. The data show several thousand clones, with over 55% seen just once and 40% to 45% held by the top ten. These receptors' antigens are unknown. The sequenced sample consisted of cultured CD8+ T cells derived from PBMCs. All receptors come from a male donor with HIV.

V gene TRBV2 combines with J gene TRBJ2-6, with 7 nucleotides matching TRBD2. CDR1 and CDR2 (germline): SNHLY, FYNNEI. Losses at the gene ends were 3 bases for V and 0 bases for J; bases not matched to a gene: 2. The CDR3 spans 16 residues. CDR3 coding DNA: TGTGCCAGCAGTGACGGGACTACCTCTGGGGCCAACGTCCTGACTTTC. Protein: CASSDGTTSGANVLTF.

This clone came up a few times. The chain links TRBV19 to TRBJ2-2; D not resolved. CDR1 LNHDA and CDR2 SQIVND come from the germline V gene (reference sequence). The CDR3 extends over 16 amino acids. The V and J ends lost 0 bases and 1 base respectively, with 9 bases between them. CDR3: CASSIDLRGNTGELFF. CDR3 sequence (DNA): TGTGCCAGTAGTATAGATCTTCGTGGGAACACCGGGGAGCTGTTTTTT.

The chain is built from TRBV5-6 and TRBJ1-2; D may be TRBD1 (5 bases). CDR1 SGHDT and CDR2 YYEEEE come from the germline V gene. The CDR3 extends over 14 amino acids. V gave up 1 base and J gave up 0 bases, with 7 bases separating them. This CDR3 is CASSLTGANYGYTF. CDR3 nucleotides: TGTGCCAGCAGCTTGACAGGTGCTAACTATGGCTACACCTTC.

Here the CDR3 DNA reads TGTGCCAGCAGCGTAGGTTGGGCGGGAGGAGAAGGCACAGATACGCAGTATTTT. It yields the protein CASSVGWAGGEGTDTQYF. The chain is built from TRBV9 and TRBJ2-3, with 8 nucleotides matching TRBD2. The CDR3 loop spans 18 amino acids. CDR1 SGDLS and CDR2 YYNGEE come from the germline V gene. The J segment lost 1 base and the V segment lost 0 bases, leaving 10 bases of the junction unmatched. The variable domain in full, with the rest retrieved from reference TRBV9 and TRBJ2-3, is DSGVTQTPKHLITATGQRVTLRCSPRSGDLSVYWYQQSLDQGLQFLIQYYNGEERAKGNILERFSAQQFPDLHSELNLSSLELGDSALYFCASSVGWAGGEGTDTQYFGPGTRLTVL.